This TCR beta chain was documented in a study of blood T cell repertoires in COVID-19. CDR3 length equals 15 residues. Trimming stripped 2 bases from V and 6 bases from J, with 16 bases between. In germline, CDR1 is MNHNS, CDR2 SASEGT. As handled by the study authors: Nucleated cell counts were estimated from reference gene primer amplification. Produced via immunoSEQ multiplex PCR; TCRdb's table is partial and in-frame only. The V and J calls and clone size come from that table; D and trimming were worked out from the DNA. The repertoire consists of a few hundred thousand clones, with 85% to 90% occurring once and the leading ten covering roughly 0.84%.

The J gene is TRBJ1-2, the V gene TRBV6-1; D remains unclear. The specimen was peripheral blood. The sequence was collected from a man in his late teens or twenties with COVID-19, enrolled during active disease. The CDR3, as DNA: TGTGCCAGCAGTGAACATTGGAGAAGGGAGGATGGCTACACCTTC. This encodes CASSEHWRREDGYTF.